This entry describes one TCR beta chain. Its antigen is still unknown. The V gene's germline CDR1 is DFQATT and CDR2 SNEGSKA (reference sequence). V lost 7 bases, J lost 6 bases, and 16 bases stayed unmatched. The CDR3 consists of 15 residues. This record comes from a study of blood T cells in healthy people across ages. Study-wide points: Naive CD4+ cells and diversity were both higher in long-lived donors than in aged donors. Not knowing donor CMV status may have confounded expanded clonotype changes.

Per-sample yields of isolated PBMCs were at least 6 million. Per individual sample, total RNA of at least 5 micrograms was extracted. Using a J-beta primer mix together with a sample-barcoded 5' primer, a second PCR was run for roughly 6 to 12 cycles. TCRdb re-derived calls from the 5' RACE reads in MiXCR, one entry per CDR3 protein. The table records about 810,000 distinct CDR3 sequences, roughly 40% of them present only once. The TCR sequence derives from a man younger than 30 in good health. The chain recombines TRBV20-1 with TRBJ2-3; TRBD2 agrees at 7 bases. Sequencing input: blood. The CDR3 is CSGPPSGGPADTQYF. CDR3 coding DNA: TGCAGTGGCCCTCCCTCGGGGGGTCCTGCGGATACGCAGTATTTT.